Each of the 32 T cell receptor beta chains below was sequenced from the same sample in a study of identical twins. TCRdb reanalysed the 5' RACE reads using MiXCR and keeps one entry per CDR3 protein. Among hundreds of thousands of distinct CDR3 sequences listed, roughly 12% were seen once. A further study also used this sample, focusing on yellow fever vaccine responses in identical twins.

Sequenced input: PBMCs. The receptors were sampled from a woman younger than 35 in good health.

The rearrangement links TRBV13 to TRBJ2-3; 7 positions match TRBD1. After removal of 6 bases from V and 0 bases from J, the junction contained 6 bases not matched to a gene. The CDR3 extends over 15 amino acids. Germline CDR1 is PRHDT and CDR2 is FYEKMQ (reference sequence). CDR3: CASRPEGQSTDTQYF. The CDR3 nucleotides read TGTGCCAGCAGACCCGAGGGACAGAGCACAGATACGCAGTATTTT.

This chain uses TRBV7-8 with TRBJ2-7; possibly TRBD1 or TRBD2 for D (5 bases each). The germline gives CDR1 SGHVS, CDR2 FQNEAQ. V was pared by 0 bases and J by 11 bases, with 17 bases between. The CDR3 runs to 14 residues. CDR3 protein: CASSLAILAGDEYV. DNA for the CDR3: TGTGCCAGCAGCTTAGCTATTCTAGCCGGGGACGAGTACGTC.

This clonotype was counted at least ten times. This chain uses TRBV28 with TRBJ2-2, with 8 bases aligning to TRBD1. With 6 bases clipped from V and 3 bases from J, the junction kept 6 bases outside the gene matches. Per the germline V gene, CDR1 is MDHEN and CDR2 is SYDVKM. CDR3 size: 15 residues. The CDR3 region has the DNA TGTGCCAGCAGACCCCCGGACAGGGACACCGGGGAGCTGTTTTTT. Protein: CASRPPDRDTGELFF. Full variable domain (rest looked up from reference TRBV28 and TRBJ2-2): DVKVTQSSRYLVKRTGEKVFLECVQDMDHENMFWYRQDPGLGLRLIYFSYDVKMKEKGDIPEGYSVSREKKERFSLILESASTNQTSMYLCASRPPDRDTGELFFGEGSRLTVL.

The chain employs TRBV6-2 or TRBV6-3 and TRBJ1-1, with no clear D. The CDR3 is made up of 14 amino acids. Trimming stripped 0 bases from V and 5 bases from J, with 10 bases between. Germline CDR1 and CDR2: MNHEY and SVGEGT. CDR3 region: CASSYSGIQTEAFF. The CDR3 DNA is TGTGCCAGCAGTTACTCAGGCATCCAAACTGAAGCTTTCTTT.

This clonotype has a handful of counts. The J gene is TRBJ2-1, the V gene TRBV2, with a weak D call TRBD2 (6 bases). Looked up from germline, CDR1 is SNHLY and CDR2 is FYNNEI. V gave up 4 bases and J gave up 8 bases, with 12 bases separating them. The CDR3 is 13 amino acids. DNA for the CDR3: TGTGCCAGCAGTGCCCTTTGGGGGGATGAGCAGTTCTTC. Its translation: CASSALWGDEQFF.

The rearrangement uses TRBV20-1 and TRBJ1-2; TRBD1 matches at 8 bases. Germline loops: CDR1 DFQATT, CDR2 SNEGSKA (reference sequence). CDR3 length: 13 residues. Unmatched junction bases numbered 5, after V lost 3 bases and J lost 5 bases. CDR3 nucleotide sequence: TGCAGTGCTAGTCCTACAGGGGGGTATGGCTACACCTTC. This translates into CSASPTGGYGYTF.

This clonotype was found a few times. J is TRBJ2-7 and V is TRBV10-2; D might be TRBD2 (6 bases). Germline CDR1 is WSHSY and CDR2 is SAAADI. Trimming shortened V by 4 bases and J by 0 bases, and 13 bases separated the two germline ends. The CDR3 is 15 residues long. CDR3 sequence: CASSASGGTSYEQYF. The CDR3 DNA reads TGCGCCAGCAGTGCGAGTGGCGGGACCTCCTACGAGCAGTACTTC.

Only a few counts were recorded for this clonotype. The J gene is TRBJ2-5, the V gene TRBV29-1; 10 nucleotides line up with TRBD2. The V segment lost 5 bases and the J segment 4 bases; nucleotides outside the gene matches: 4. Germline CDR1 and CDR2: SQVTM and ANQGSEA. This CDR3 is built from 13 residues. CDR3 amino acids: CSVPLAGAETQYF. The DNA for the CDR3 is TGCAGCGTTCCTCTAGCGGGGGCAGAGACCCAGTACTTC.

The chain employs TRBV11-1 and TRBJ1-1; 8 positions match TRBD1. The J segment lost 4 bases and the V segment lost 5 bases, leaving 18 bases of the junction unmatched. This CDR3 has 18 amino acids. Germline CDR1 reads SGHAT; CDR2 reads FQDESV (reference sequence). The CDR3 loop is CASSNPKTGGRVGTEAFF. The CDR3 nucleotides read TGTGCCAGCAGCAACCCCAAAACAGGGGGAAGGGTAGGCACTGAAGCTTTCTTT. The entire variable domain, with the rest obtained from reference TRBV11-1 and TRBJ1-1, is as follows: EAEVAQSPRYKITEKSQAVAFWCDPISGHATLYWYRQILGQGPELLVQFQDESVVDDSQLPKDRFSAERLKGVDSTLKIQPAELGDSAMYLCASSNPKTGGRVGTEAFFGQGTRLTVV.

This clonotype was seen a few times. The chain uses TRBV5-5 and TRBJ1-1, with 7 nucleotides matching TRBD1. Germline loops: CDR1 SGHKS, CDR2 YYEKEE (reference sequence). The CDR3 loop spans 15 amino acids. J gave up 5 bases and V 2 bases, and 9 bases lay outside the gene matches. The CDR3 here is CASSFLATGRTEAFF. The CDR3 DNA sequence: TGTGCCAGCAGCTTCTTGGCGACAGGGCGTACTGAAGCTTTCTTT. Full variable domain (outside the CDR3, taken from reference TRBV5-5 and TRBJ1-1): DAGVTQSPTHLIKTRGQQVTLRCSPISGHKSVSWYQQVLGQGPQFIFQYYEKEERGRGNFPDRFSARQFPNYSSELNVNALLLGDSALYLCASSFLATGRTEAFFGQGTRLTVV.

This clonotype was counted between two and nine times. This rearrangement joins TRBV19 to TRBJ2-3; 7 bases are a match to TRBD2. In germline, CDR1 is LNHDA, CDR2 SQIVND (reference sequence). V dropped 6 bases and J dropped 2; count of bases not matched to a gene: 5. The CDR3 totals 14 residues. CDR3 sequence: CASSRAGITDTQYF. CDR3 bases: TGTGCCAGTAGCCGAGCGGGAATCACAGATACGCAGTATTTT.

The chain employs TRBV7-8 and TRBJ2-7; 10 bases line up with TRBD2. The junction had 8 bases not matched to a gene; V was cut back by 5 bases and J by 4 bases. The germline CDR1 and CDR2 sequences are SGHVS and FQNEAQ. This CDR3 contains 15 residues. The CDR3 reads CASSPLTSGKYEQYF. The CDR3 coding sequence is TGTGCCAGCAGCCCTCTCACTAGCGGGAAATACGAGCAGTACTTC.

This clonotype was seen ten or more times. The chain uses TRBV12-3 or TRBV12-4 and TRBJ2-2; TRBD1 matches at 7 bases. Trimming cost V 5 bases and J 4 bases; bases outside gene matches: 4. The CDR3 consists of 14 residues. CDR3: CASSPRTGTGELFF. DNA of the CDR3: TGTGCCAGCAGTCCGCGGACAGGCACCGGGGAGCTGTTTTTT.

The sample holds a few counts of this clonotype. The CDR3: CATRDRANTGELFF. In DNA form, the CDR3 reads TGTGCCACCCGGGACAGAGCGAACACCGGGGAGCTGTTTTTT. The V call is TRBV19, the J call TRBJ2-2, with 7 bases lining up with TRBD1. Per germline, CDR1 LNHDA and CDR2 SQIVND (reference sequence). The CDR3 loop spans 14 amino acids. V shed 10 bases and J 0 bases; nucleotides not matched to a gene: 5.

The chain combines TRBV11-2 with TRBJ2-1, with TRBD2 matching over 10 bases. V gave up 1 base and J gave up 12 bases; unmatched junction bases: 6. Germline CDR1 reads SGHAT; CDR2 reads FQNNGV. The length of the CDR3 is 14 residues. DNA of the CDR3: TGTGCCAGCAGCTTAGGAGCGGGGGGGCGGGGGCAGTTCTTC. Amino acids: CASSLGAGGRGQFF.

The V and J genes are TRBV20-1 and TRBJ2-7; TRBD2 agrees at 7 bases. The CDR3 loop spans 15 amino acids. The germline V gene has CDR1 DFQATT and CDR2 SNEGSKA (reference sequence). Trimming cost V 0 bases and J 4 bases; bases outside gene matches: 9. CDR3 amino acids: CSAREGTGGTYEQYF. The CDR3 DNA follows: TGCAGTGCTAGAGAAGGGACGGGAGGTACTTACGAGCAGTACTTC.

This clonotype has ten or more counts. The rearrangement uses TRBV5-1 and TRBJ1-1, with D unresolved. The CDR3 extends over 15 amino acids. The V gene's germline CDR1 is SGHRS and CDR2 YFSETQ. The V gene lost 6 bases and the J gene lost 0 bases, with 15 bases spanning the gap. CDR3 amino acids: CASTLAGRMNTEAFF. As DNA, the CDR3 is TGCGCCAGCACCCTGGCCGGTCGCATGAACACTGAAGCTTTCTTT.

This clonotype occurred many times. V usage is TRBV13 and J usage is TRBJ1-1; weak D call: TRBD1 (5 bases). This CDR3 contains 13 residues. The V gene lost 5 bases and the J gene lost 4 bases, with 11 bases spanning the gap. CDR1 PRHDT and CDR2 FYEKMQ come from the germline V gene (reference sequence). The CDR3 region is CASSGWDGTEAFF. The CDR3 DNA is TGTGCCAGCAGCGGGTGGGACGGCACTGAAGCTTTCTTT.

The rearrangement links TRBV6-1 to TRBJ2-3, with 9 bases that match TRBD1. The V segment lost 5 bases and the J segment 0 bases; nucleotides outside the gene matches: 6. Germline V gene lookup returns CDR1 MNHNS and CDR2 SASEGT. CDR3 length equals 16 residues. Here the CDR3 DNA reads TGTGCCAGCAGTCCACCGGACAGGGGCAGCACAGATACGCAGTATTTT. Protein product: CASSPPDRGSTDTQYF.

J is TRBJ2-1 and V is TRBV29-1, with TRBD2 matching over 10 bases. Losses at the gene ends were 6 bases for V and 3 bases for J; bases not matched to a gene: 5. This CDR3 region has 14 residues. Germline values: CDR1 SQVTM, CDR2 ANQGSEA. CDR3 protein: CSVKREGLYNEQFF. The CDR3 DNA reads TGCAGCGTAAAGCGGGAGGGCCTCTACAATGAGCAGTTCTTC.

A few counts support this clonotype. The chain carries TRBV29-1 and TRBJ1-1, with a tentative D call TRBD1 (6 bases). CDR1 is SQVTM, CDR2 ANQGSEA, per germline. This CDR3 comprises 13 residues. The V end lost 7 bases, the J end lost 1 base, and 13 bases lay between the germline ends. The CDR3 coding sequence is TGCAGCGCTTCTGGACAGACGAACACTGAAGCTTTCTTT. Translation gives CSASGQTNTEAFF.

The genes are TRBV4-1 and TRBJ1-6, with D perhaps TRBD1 (5 bases). V gave up 1 base and J gave up 9 bases, with 10 bases separating them. The CDR3 is made up of 14 amino acids. From germline, CDR1 is MGHRA and CDR2 YSYEKL. The CDR3 coding sequence is TGCGCCAGCAGCCAAGTCGGGGGGGGTTCACCCCTCCACTTT. Its translation is CASSQVGGGSPLHF.

This clonotype was picked up a small number of times. The genes are TRBV20-1 and TRBJ2-2; a possible D gene is TRBD2 (5 bases). The CDR3 is made up of 12 amino acids. The germline V gene encodes CDR1 DFQATT and CDR2 SNEGSKA (reference sequence). V shed 5 bases and J shed 6 bases, with 10 bases lying between them. The CDR3 sequence is CSARRGPGELFF. The CDR3 bases are TGCAGTGCTCGACGAGGGCCCGGGGAGCTGTTTTTT.

The rearrangement uses TRBV4-1 and TRBJ1-6; no reliable D call. The germline V gene encodes CDR1 MGHRA and CDR2 YSYEKL. This CDR3 spans 16 amino acids. Trimming cost V 1 base and J 4 bases, with 11 bases left between them. The CDR3 sequence: CASSQVRAAYNSPLHF. The CDR3 DNA reads as TGCGCCAGCAGCCAAGTCCGGGCAGCATATAATTCACCCCTCCACTTT.

The sample holds a few counts of this clonotype. The J gene is TRBJ2-1, the V gene TRBV5-6; no firm D call. The CDR3 is made up of 15 amino acids. CDR1 is SGHDT and CDR2 is YYEEEE in the germline V gene. V lost 0 bases and J 4 bases, leaving 11 bases between the germline ends. CDR3 sequence (DNA): TGTGCCAGCAGCTTGGTAGGTAGGGATTACAATGAGCAGTTCTTC. Its translation is CASSLVGRDYNEQFF.

The V gene is TRBV11-2, the J gene TRBJ2-7; 8 bases are shared with TRBD1. The V segment lost 5 bases and the J segment 9 bases; nucleotides outside the gene matches: 9. Germline V CDR1 and CDR2: SGHAT, FQNNGV. The CDR3 consists of 13 residues. In DNA, the CDR3 is TGTGCCAGCAGCAAGGACAGGGCGATATGGCAGTACGTC. This encodes CASSKDRAIWQYV.

This clonotype was counted only a few times. The chain combines TRBV7-8 with TRBJ1-5; D possibly corresponds to TRBD1 (6 bases). Trimming shortened V by 8 bases and J by 0 bases, and 17 bases separated the two germline ends. This CDR3 spans 16 amino acids. The germline V gene encodes CDR1 SGHVS and CDR2 FQNEAQ. CDR3 amino acids: CASSPGTPNSNQPQHF. As DNA, the CDR3 is TGTGCCAGCTCCCCTGGGACACCAAATAGCAATCAGCCCCAGCATTTT.

V and J are TRBV6-1 and TRBJ2-1; the D gene is possibly TRBD2 (6 bases). The CDR3 consists of 15 residues. The V and J ends lost 6 bases and 0 bases respectively, with 12 bases between them. Germline assignment: CDR1 MNHNS and CDR2 SASEGT. This CDR3 is CASRENGGSYNEQFF. The DNA for the CDR3 is TGTGCCAGCAGGGAAAACGGGGGCTCCTACAATGAGCAGTTCTTC.

A few counts support this clonotype. V gene TRBV7-2 combines with J gene TRBJ1-3; 7 nucleotides match TRBD1. The CDR3 runs 16 residues. The germline V gene has CDR1 SGHTA and CDR2 FQGNSA. V gave up 5 bases and J gave up 0 bases; unmatched junction bases: 7. The CDR3 sequence: CASSVQGRHSGNTIYF. The DNA for the CDR3 is TGTGCCAGCAGCGTACAGGGGAGACACTCTGGAAACACCATATATTTT.

This clonotype has a count of ten or more. The chain has TRBV4-1 and TRBJ2-1, with a tentative D call TRBD1 (7 bases). CDR3 size: 15 residues. Germline values: CDR1 MGHRA, CDR2 YSYEKL. V was trimmed by 4 bases and J by 6 bases, leaving 16 bases between them. CDR3 amino acids: CASSPRGQGGNEQFF. The DNA for the CDR3 is TGCGCCAGCAGCCCCCGGGGGCAGGGGGGCAATGAGCAGTTCTTC.

This clonotype was detected ten times or more. DNA of the CDR3: TGTGCCAGCAGACAGGCCTCTGGAAACACCATATATTTT. Amino acids: CASRQASGNTIYF. The gene calls are TRBV7-9 and TRBJ1-3, with a weak D call TRBD1 (5 bases). CDR3 size: 13 residues. Trimming removed 6 bases from V and 0 bases from J, with 6 bases in between. CDR1 SEHNR and CDR2 FQNEAQ come from the germline V gene (reference sequence).

The chain carries TRBV29-1 and TRBJ2-2; 9 bases match TRBD1. Germline-derived CDR1 and CDR2 are SQVTM and ANQGSEA. CDR3 length: 14 amino acids. The V gene end was trimmed by 6 bases and the J gene end by 6 bases; junction bases not matched to a gene: 8. The CDR3: CSVVGDRDPGELFF. In nucleotides, the CDR3 is TGCAGCGTGGTTGGGGACAGGGACCCCGGGGAGCTGTTTTTT.